The present T cell receptor (beta chain) was sequenced within a study of response to subunit inactivated influenza vaccine. Findings of the study overall: A suggestion made by the authors is that each seasonal influenza vaccination recruits few new T cells.

TCRdb independently ran MiXCR on the RT-PCR reads; one entry per CDR3 protein. The sample carries hundreds of thousands of distinct CDR3 sequences, around 20% recorded once. In the case of this clonotype: Its target is unknown.

Unmatched junction bases numbered 6, after V lost 0 bases and J lost 4 bases. The CDR3 length is 16 residues. Germline-derived CDR1 and CDR2 are DFQATT and SNEGSKA (reference sequence). The specimen comprised PBMCs from blood, sampled 5 to 6 days after vaccination. The V and J genes are TRBV20-1 and TRBJ2-3; 11 positions agree with TRBD1. This receptor was taken from a man aged 50 or older who received an inactivated influenza vaccine. CDR3 nucleotides: TGCAGTGCTAGAGACACCGGGACAGGGGGACCAGATACGCAGTATTTT. Protein sequence: CSARDTGTGGPDTQYF.